The T cell receptor (beta chain) described here comes from a study of blood T cells in healthy people across ages (dated by TCRdb to about 2015). As for the study more broadly: Template switching captured roughly one uniquely barcoded TCR beta cDNA molecule per two T cells in model experiments. The donors were divided into four age groups: young (average around 16 years), middle-aged (about 39), aged (about 61) and long-lived (around 87). To avoid experimental bias, donors of different ages were spread randomly across the sequencing lanes. For two donors (one aged 18 to 29 and one aged 80 or older), the study analyzed two additional independent replicas of 1 million unique cDNA reads from the same blood draw. To track age-related changes in TCR beta repertoire diversity, the study relied on deep sequencing normalized with unique cDNA molecular identifiers.

The germline V gene provides CDR1 SQVTM and CDR2 ANQGSEA. From its cysteine to its phenylalanine, the CDR3 spans 15 amino acids. Only CDR3 DNA is held: 45 bases, read in frame from base 1. V has 5 bases trimmed and J has 8 bases trimmed; junction bases matching no gene number 14. The full study reports these points: The CMV infection status of donors was not known, potentially confounding age-related changes in expanded clonotypes. The percentage of naive T cells measured by flow cytometry correlated strongly with observed TCR beta diversity. Compared with the aged group, the long-lived group had more naive CD4+ T cells, fewer expanded clones and increased TCR diversity, a pattern suggesting age selection. Estimates of total diversity based on one million sequenced T cells were regarded as lower bounds and as underestimates. As age increased, observed TCR beta diversity per million T cells dropped in a roughly linear way, and a significant reduction was already evident by age 40. Because profiling used bulk unsorted PBMCs, naive and antigen-experienced compartments could not be compared conclusively.

Libraries were prepared through 5' RACE. The reads were generated on an Illumina HiSeq 2500. A second PCR of roughly 7 to 12 cycles was performed with a sample-barcoded 5' primer and a J-beta primer mix. A unique molecular identifier was introduced onto each TCR beta cDNA molecule by a template-switch 5' adaptor carrying 12 random nucleotides. Each sample yielded at least 2.5 million CDR3-containing paired-end reads. First-strand cDNA synthesis was performed from all RNA using the Mint cDNA synthesis kit, with priming by a TRBC-specific oligonucleotide. After uracil-DNA glycosylase treatment, a first 18-cycle PCR used universal primers M1SS and BC2_uni_R on all cDNA. The source study handled its data this way. Each sample was normalized by randomly selecting 1 million high-quality reads, each carrying a distinct molecular identifier. Reads with shared molecular identifiers were discarded instead of being binned into consensus sequences. MiTCR, with a Q25 quality threshold and the strictest error-elimination algorithm, was used for CDR3 identification, clonotype clustering and error correction. A nonparametric unseen species model with Euler transformation was used to estimate lower-bound total TCR beta diversity. TCRdb handled the public reads itself, with Q25 trimming in fastp and clone calling in MiXCR, and kept productive beta chains. Identical CDR3 proteins give one entry, which carries the most common genes and DNA. TCRdb, not the authors, supplied the V and J calls. This sample gives roughly 1.6 million distinct CDR3 sequences in total; about 35% of them show up just once. The ten top clones hold over 9% of the sample.

To note about this clonotype: Its binding antigen is unknown. A clone one base away is much larger, so this may be a read error.

The roughly 39 donors, aged 6 to 90 years, were systemically healthy Caucasian individuals from Russia. Roughly 10 milliliters of peripheral blood were drawn from each donor into EDTA-treated Vacutainer tubes. Ficoll-Paque density-gradient centrifugation was used to isolate PBMCs, with at least 6.5 million obtained per sample. Trizol reagent was used to extract total RNA from the PBMCs, yielding at least 6 micrograms per sample. For every donor, flow cytometry on a PBMC aliquot measured the percentage of naive CD45RAhigh/CD27high T cells. The receptor comes from a woman aged 25-40 years in good health. The chain is encoded by TRBV29-1 joined to TRBJ1-2; TRBD1 aligns with 10 central bases. Sequenced material: blood. The CDR3 protein sequence reads: CSVHTGGGQGTGYTF. The DNA reads TGCAGCGTTCATACCGGCGGGGGACAGGGGACGGGCTACACCTTC.